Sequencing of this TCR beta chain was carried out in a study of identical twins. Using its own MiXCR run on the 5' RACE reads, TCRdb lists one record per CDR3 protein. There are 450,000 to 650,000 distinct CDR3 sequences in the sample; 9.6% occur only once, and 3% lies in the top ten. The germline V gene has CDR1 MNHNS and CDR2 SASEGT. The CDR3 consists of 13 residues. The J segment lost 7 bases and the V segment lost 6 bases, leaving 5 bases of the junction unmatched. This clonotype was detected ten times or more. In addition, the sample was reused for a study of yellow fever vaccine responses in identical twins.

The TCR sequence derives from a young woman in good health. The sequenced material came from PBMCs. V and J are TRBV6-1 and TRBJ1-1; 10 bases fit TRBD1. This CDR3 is CASSSGTGVEAFF. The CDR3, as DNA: TGTGCCAGCAGCTCCGGGACAGGGGTTGAAGCTTTCTTT.